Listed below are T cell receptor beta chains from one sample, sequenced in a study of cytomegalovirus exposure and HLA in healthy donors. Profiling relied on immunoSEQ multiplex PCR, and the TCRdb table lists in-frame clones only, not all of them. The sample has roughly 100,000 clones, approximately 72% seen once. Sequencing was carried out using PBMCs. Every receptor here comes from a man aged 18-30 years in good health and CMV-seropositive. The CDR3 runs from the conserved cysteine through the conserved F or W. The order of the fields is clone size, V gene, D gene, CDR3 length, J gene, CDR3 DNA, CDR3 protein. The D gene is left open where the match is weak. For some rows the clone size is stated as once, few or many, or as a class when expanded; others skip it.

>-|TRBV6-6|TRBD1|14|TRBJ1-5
TGTGCCAGCAGTGAGGACAGGGTAGATCAGCCCCAGCATTTT
CASSEDRVDQPQHF
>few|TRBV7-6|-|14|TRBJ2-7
TGTGCCAGCAGCAGAGGACAGCTCTCCTACGAGCAGTACTTC
CASSRGQLSYEQYF
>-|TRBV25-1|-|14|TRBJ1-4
TGTGCCACCAAAGGAGAGGGCACTAATGAAAAACTGTTTTTT
CATKGEGTNEKLFF
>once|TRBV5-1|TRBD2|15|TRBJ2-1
TGCGCCAGCAGCTCTAGCGGGGGCGCCTACAATGAGCAGTTCTTC
CASSSSGGAYNEQFF
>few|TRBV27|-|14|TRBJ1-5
TGTGCCAGCAGTTTAAGCAGGTTCGATCAGCCCCAGCATTTT
CASSLSRFDQPQHF
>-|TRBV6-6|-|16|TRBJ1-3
TGTGCCAGCAGTACCCCACAGGTCCGCTCTGGAAACACCATATATTTT
CASSTPQVRSGNTIYF
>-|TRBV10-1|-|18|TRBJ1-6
TGCGCCAGCAGAGAGCGACAGGCGACAAGCTCCTATAATTCACCCCTCCACTTT
CASRERQATSSYNSPLHF
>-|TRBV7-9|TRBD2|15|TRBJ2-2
TGTGCCAGCAGCGAGACTAGCGGGGGGGCCGGGGAGCTGTTTTTT
CASSETSGGAGELFF
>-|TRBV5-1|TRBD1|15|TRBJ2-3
TGCGCCAGCAGCTACGGACAGGGAGGAACAGATACGCAGTATTTT
CASSYGQGGTDTQYF
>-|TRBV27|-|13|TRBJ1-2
TGTGCCAGCAGTTTATTTGGTGCGAATGGCTACACCTTC
CASSLFGANGYTF
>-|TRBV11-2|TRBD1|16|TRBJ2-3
TGTGCCAGCAGCACCGACGGGACAGGGGGGGTGGATACGCAGTATTTT
CASSTDGTGGVDTQYF
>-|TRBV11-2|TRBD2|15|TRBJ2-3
TGTGCCAGCAGCCTCCACCTAGCGGAAGAAGATACGCAGTATTTT
CASSLHLAEEDTQYF
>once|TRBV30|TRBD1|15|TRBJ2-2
TGTGCCTGGCGGCCGGGACAGGGTGGTGCCGGGGAGCTGTTTTTT
CAWRPGQGGAGELFF
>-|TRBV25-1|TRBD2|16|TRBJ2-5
TGTGCCAGCAGTGCCCTTGGCGGGGGGCCTCAAGAGACCCAGTACTTC
CASSALGGGPQETQYF
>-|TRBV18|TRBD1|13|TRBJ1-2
TGTGCCAGCTCCCCCGGGACAGGTTATGGCTACACCTTC
CASSPGTGYGYTF
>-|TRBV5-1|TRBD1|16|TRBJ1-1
TGCGCCAGCAGCTTGGTGGGACAGGGGATTCGCACTGAAGCTTTCTTT
CASSLVGQGIRTEAFF
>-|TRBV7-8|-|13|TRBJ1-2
TGTGCCAGCAGTGACAGGAATAACTATGGCTACACCTTC
CASSDRNNYGYTF
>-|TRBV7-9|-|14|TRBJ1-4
TGTGCCAGCAGCAGCTCCCGGGGGGATGAAAAACTGTTTTTT
CASSSSRGDEKLFF
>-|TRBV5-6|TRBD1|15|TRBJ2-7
TGTGCCAGCAGCTCGTGGACAGGGGAGGCCTACGAGCAGTACTTC
CASSSWTGEAYEQYF
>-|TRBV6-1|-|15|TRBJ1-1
TGTGCCAGCAGTGATGGGGAGGGAGGGAACACTGAAGCTTTCTTT
CASSDGEGGNTEAFF
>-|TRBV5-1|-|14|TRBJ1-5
TGCGCCAGCAGCCCCGGGGGCGGGAGGCAGCCCCAGCATTTT
CASSPGGGRQPQHF
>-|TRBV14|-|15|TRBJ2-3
TGTGCCAGCAGCCAAGTCAACAGAAGCACAGATACGCAGTATTTT
CASSQVNRSTDTQYF